This T cell receptor beta chain was documented in a study of T cell changes during pregnancy in multiple sclerosis. In this sample, this clone turned up a few times. Repertoires were generated with immunoSEQ multiplex PCR, while TCRdb's copy carries only in-frame clones and drops some. The top ten clones hold 3% to 4% of a sample with about 68,000 clones, 80% to 95% of them seen once. The sample was peripheral blood, taken after pregnancy. This receptor was taken from a female donor in good health, enrolled as a control in a pregnancy study.

The CDR3 protein is CASSQVLNIRGYNSPLHF. The DNA of the CDR3 is TGTGCCAGCAGCCAAGTTCTCAACATCCGGGGCTATAATTCACCCCTCCACTTT. V is TRBV14 and J is TRBJ1-6; no reliable D call. In germline, CDR1 is SGHDN, CDR2 FVKESK. This CDR3 has 18 residues. The V end lost 1 base, the J end lost 3 bases, and 16 bases lay between the germline ends.